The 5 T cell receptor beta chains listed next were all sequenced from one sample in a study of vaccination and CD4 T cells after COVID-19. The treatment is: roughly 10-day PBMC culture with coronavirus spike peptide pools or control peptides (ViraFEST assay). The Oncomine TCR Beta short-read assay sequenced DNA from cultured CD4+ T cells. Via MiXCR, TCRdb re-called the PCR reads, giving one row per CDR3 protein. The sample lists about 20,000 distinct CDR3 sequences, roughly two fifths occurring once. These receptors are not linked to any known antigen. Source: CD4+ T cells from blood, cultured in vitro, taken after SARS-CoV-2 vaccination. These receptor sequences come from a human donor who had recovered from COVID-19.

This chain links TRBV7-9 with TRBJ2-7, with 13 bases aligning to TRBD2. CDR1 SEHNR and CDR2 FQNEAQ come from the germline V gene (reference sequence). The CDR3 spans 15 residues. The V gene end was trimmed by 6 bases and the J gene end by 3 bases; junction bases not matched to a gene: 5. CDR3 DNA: TGTGCCAGCAGTCAGGGACTAGCGGGAATCTACGAGCAGTACTTC. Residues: CASSQGLAGIYEQYF.

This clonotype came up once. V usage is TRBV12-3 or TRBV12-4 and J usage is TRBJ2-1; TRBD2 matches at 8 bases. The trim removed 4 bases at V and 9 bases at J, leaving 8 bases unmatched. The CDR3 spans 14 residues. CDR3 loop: CASSSPGGGREQFF. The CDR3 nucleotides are TGTGCCAGCAGTTCCCCGGGGGGGGGCCGTGAGCAGTTCTTC.

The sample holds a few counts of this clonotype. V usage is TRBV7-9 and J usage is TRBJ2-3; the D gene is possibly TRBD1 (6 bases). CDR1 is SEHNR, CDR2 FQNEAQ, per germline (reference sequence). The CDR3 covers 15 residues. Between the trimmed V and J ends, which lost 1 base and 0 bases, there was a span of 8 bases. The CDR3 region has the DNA TGTGCCAGCAGCTTAGACAGGGTTAGCACAGATACGCAGTATTTT. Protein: CASSLDRVSTDTQYF. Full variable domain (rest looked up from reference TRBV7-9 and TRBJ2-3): DTGVSQNPRHKITKRGQNVTFRCDPISEHNRLYWYRQTLGQGPEFLTYFQNEAQLEKSRLLSDRFSAERPKGSFSTLEIQRTEQGDSAMYLCASSLDRVSTDTQYFGPGTRLTVL.

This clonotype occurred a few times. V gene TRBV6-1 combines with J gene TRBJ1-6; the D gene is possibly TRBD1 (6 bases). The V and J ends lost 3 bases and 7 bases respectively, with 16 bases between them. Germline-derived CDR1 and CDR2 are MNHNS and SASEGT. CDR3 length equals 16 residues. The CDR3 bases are TGTGCCAGCAGTGACTATGGAGGGGGTACAAATTCACCCCTCCACTTT. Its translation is CASSDYGGGTNSPLHF.

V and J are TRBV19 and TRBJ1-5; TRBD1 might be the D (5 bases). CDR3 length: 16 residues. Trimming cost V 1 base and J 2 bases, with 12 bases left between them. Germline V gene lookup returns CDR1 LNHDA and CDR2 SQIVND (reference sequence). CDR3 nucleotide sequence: TGTGCCAGTAGTATAGGGGGCCCCAATGGCAATCAGCCCCAGCATTTT. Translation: CASSIGGPNGNQPQHF.